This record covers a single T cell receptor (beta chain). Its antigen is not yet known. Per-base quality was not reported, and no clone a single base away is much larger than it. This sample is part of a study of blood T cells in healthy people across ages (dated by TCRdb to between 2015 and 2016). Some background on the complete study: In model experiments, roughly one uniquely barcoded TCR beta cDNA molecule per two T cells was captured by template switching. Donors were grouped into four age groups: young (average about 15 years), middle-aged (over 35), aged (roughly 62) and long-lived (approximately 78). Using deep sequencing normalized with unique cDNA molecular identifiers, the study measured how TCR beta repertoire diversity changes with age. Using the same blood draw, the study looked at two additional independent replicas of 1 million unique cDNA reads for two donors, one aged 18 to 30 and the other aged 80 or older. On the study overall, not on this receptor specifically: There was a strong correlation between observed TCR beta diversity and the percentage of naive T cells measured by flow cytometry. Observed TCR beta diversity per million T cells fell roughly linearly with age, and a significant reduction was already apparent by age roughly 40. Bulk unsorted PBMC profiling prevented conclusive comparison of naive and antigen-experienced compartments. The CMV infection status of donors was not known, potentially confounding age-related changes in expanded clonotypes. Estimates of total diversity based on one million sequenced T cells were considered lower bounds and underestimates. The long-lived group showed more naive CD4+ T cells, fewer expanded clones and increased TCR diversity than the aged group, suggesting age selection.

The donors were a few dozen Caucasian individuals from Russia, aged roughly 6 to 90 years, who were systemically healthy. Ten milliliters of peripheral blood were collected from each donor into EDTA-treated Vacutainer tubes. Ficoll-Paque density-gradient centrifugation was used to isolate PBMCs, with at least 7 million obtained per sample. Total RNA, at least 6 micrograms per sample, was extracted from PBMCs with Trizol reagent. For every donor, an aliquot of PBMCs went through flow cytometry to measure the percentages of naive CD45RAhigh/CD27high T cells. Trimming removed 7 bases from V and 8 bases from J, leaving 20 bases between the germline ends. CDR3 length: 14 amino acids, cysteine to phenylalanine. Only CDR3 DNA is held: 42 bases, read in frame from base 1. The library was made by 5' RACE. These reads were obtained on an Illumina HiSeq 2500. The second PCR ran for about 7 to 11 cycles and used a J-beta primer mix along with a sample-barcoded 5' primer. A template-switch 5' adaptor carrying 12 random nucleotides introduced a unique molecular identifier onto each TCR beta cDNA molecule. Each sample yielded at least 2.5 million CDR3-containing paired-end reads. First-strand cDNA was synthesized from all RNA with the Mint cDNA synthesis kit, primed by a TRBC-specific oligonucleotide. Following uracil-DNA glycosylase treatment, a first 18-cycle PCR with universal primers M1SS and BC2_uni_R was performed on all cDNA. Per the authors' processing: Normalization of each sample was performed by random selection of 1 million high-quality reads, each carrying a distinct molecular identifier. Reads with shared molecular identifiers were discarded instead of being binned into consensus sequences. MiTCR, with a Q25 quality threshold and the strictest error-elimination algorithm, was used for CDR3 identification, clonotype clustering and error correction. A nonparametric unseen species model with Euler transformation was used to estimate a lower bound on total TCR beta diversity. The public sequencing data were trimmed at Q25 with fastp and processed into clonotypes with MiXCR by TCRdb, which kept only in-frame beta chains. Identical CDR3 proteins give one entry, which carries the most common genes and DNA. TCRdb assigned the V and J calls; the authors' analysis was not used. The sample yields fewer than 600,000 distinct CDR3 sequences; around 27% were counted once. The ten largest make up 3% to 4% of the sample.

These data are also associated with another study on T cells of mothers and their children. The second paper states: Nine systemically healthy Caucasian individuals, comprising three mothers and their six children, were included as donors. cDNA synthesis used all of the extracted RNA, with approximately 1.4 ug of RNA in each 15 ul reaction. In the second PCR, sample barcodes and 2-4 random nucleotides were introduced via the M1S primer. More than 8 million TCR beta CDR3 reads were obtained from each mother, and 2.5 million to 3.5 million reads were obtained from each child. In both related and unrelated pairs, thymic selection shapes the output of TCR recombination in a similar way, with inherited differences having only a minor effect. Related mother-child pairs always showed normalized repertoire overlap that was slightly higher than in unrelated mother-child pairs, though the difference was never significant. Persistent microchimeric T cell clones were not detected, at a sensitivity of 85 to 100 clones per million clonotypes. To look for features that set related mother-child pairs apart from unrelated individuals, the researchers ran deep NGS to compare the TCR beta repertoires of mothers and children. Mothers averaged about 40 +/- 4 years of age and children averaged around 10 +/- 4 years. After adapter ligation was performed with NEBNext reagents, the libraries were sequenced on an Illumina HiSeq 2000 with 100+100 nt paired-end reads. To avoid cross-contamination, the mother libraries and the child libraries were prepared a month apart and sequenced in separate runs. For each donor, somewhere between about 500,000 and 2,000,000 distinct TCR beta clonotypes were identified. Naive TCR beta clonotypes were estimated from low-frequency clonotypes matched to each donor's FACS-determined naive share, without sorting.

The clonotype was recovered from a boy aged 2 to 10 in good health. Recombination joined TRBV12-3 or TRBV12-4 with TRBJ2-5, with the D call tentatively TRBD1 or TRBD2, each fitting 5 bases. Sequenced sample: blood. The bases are TGTGCCAGCACCTTAGCAAGAGAGAGGGACACCCAGTACTTC. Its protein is CASTLARERDTQYF.